These 25 T cell receptor beta chains came from one sample sequenced in a study of T cell responses to AZD1222 COVID-19 vaccine. The data were produced by immunoSEQ multiplex PCR, yet TCRdb's version contains in-frame clones alone and is incomplete. This table holds around 260,000 clones, roughly 93% found once. The material was peripheral blood, obtained on day 0 of AZD1222 vaccination. These receptors came from an adult in good health.

This chain links TRBV28 with TRBJ2-3; D may be TRBD1 or TRBD2 (5 bases each). This CDR3 comprises 12 residues. The V end was cut by 4 bases, the J end by 9 bases, with 11 bases between. The germline gives CDR1 MDHEN, CDR2 SYDVKM. CDR3 amino acids: CASSWGSVTQYF. CDR3 nucleotide sequence: TGTGCCAGCAGTTGGGGGAGTGTAACGCAGTATTTT.

The count of this clone is one. This rearrangement joins TRBV6-5 to TRBJ2-7; 8 bases are shared with TRBD2. V lost 4 bases, J lost 3 bases, and 8 bases stayed unmatched. This CDR3 comprises 15 residues. CDR1 is MNHEY, CDR2 SVGAGI, per germline. CDR3: CASSLTRGGYYEQYF. CDR3 nucleotide sequence: TGTGCCAGCAGTTTAACCCGGGGGGGTTACTACGAGCAGTACTTC.

J is TRBJ2-5 and V is TRBV12-3 or TRBV12-4, with unresolved D. The CDR3 extends over 12 amino acids. V shed 2 bases and J shed 5 bases, with 6 bases lying between them. The CDR3 is CASSLHDETQYF. CDR3 nucleotide sequence: TGTGCCAGCAGTTTACACGACGAGACCCAGTACTTC.

The rearrangement links TRBV6-4 to TRBJ2-3; 7 positions match TRBD2. The germline V gene encodes CDR1 MRHNA and CDR2 SNTAGT. This CDR3 is built from 15 residues. The ends lost 2 bases at V and 2 bases at J; junction bases unmatched: 4. In DNA form, the CDR3 reads TGTGCCAGCAGTGACAGAGCGGGGTCCACAGATACGCAGTATTTT. Protein product: CASSDRAGSTDTQYF.

The chain carries TRBV6-5 and TRBJ1-1, with no clear D. Trimming shortened V by 10 bases and J by 1 base, and 10 bases separated the two germline ends. The CDR3 consists of 12 residues. CDR1 is MNHEY and CDR2 is SVGAGI in the germline V gene. CDR3 coding DNA: TGTGCCAACCCGGACGGGAACACTGAAGCTTTCTTT. Translation: CANPDGNTEAFF.

The V gene is TRBV11-3, the J gene TRBJ2-1, with D hard to call. In germline, CDR1 is SGHNT, CDR2 YENEEA. V was pared by 8 bases and J by 8 bases, with 19 bases between. The CDR3 is made up of 14 amino acids. The CDR3 nucleotides read TGTGCCAGCGGCCCAGGCTCTGGGTTTGATGAGCAGTTCTTC. This gives the protein CASGPGSGFDEQFF.

V gene TRBV11-3 combines with J gene TRBJ2-7, with D tentatively TRBD1 or TRBD2 (5 bases each). CDR3 length: 14 amino acids. The germline V gene encodes CDR1 SGHNT and CDR2 YENEEA. V shed 1 base and J shed 5 bases, with 12 bases lying between them. In DNA, the CDR3 is TGTGCCAGCAGCTTAGGAGGGGCCGGGGACGAGCAGTACTTC. It yields the protein CASSLGGAGDEQYF.

V is TRBV5-1 and J is TRBJ2-4; possible D gene TRBD1, 6 bases. V was pared by 2 bases and J by 3 bases, with 9 bases between. The CDR3 is 14 amino acids. Germline-derived CDR1 and CDR2 are SGHRS and YFSETQ. CDR3 in DNA: TGCGCCAGCAGCTTCGAGACAGGCAAAAACATTCAGTACTTC. It translates to CASSFETGKNIQYF.

With respect to this clone: One end of the junction is discordant with germline, which a read error may explain. This chain connects TRBV7-7 to TRBJ1-3; no firm D call. Looked up from germline, CDR1 is SSHAT and CDR2 is FNYEAQ (reference sequence). The CDR3 has 16 residues. The CDR3 is CASSLGFGRPLDPIYF. DNA of the CDR3: TGTGCTAGCAGCTTAGGCTTTGGGCGCCCCCTGGACCCCATATATTTT.

The chain employs TRBV7-8 and TRBJ2-6; 8 bases fit TRBD1. Trimming at V came to 9 bases and at J to 0 bases, leaving 13 bases not matched to a gene. CDR1 SGHVS and CDR2 FQNEAQ come from the germline V gene. The CDR3 runs to 18 residues. DNA of the CDR3: TGTGCCAGTATCCACCGGGACAGGAAAAGCTCTGGGGCCAACGTCCTGACTTTC. Amino acids: CASIHRDRKSSGANVLTF.

The V call is TRBV28, the J call TRBJ2-7; D is possibly TRBD1 (5 bases). Trimming removed 6 bases from V and 3 bases from J, with 12 bases in between. CDR1 is MDHEN, CDR2 SYDVKM, per germline. The CDR3 has 13 amino acids. CDR3 residues: CASSPRQFYEQYF. CDR3 in DNA: TGTGCCAGCAGCCCTAGACAGTTCTACGAGCAGTACTTC.

This chain uses TRBV19 with TRBJ1-5; the D is unclear. CDR3 length: 14 residues. Trimming removed 7 bases at V and 2 bases at J, with 12 bases between. In germline, CDR1 is LNHDA, CDR2 SQIVND (reference sequence). The CDR3 here is CASNPSRGNQPQHF. Here the CDR3 DNA reads TGTGCCAGTAACCCAAGTCGGGGCAATCAGCCCCAGCATTTT.

The sample holds one count of this clone. J is TRBJ1-6 and V is TRBV18; possible D gene TRBD1, 6 bases. Trimming stripped 6 bases from V and 4 bases from J, with 13 bases between. The germline CDR1 and CDR2 sequences are KGHSH and LQKENI. The CDR3 runs to 15 residues. The CDR3 nucleotides are TGTGCCAGCTCGGTTACAGGGAGGTATAATTCACCCCTCCACTTT. Protein product: CASSVTGRYNSPLHF.

The rearrangement links TRBV19 to TRBJ1-2; no definite D call. V lost 5 bases and J 4 bases, leaving 8 bases between the germline ends. The germline CDR1 and CDR2 sequences are LNHDA and SQIVND (reference sequence). The CDR3 runs 12 residues. In DNA form, the CDR3 reads TGTGCCAGTAGTTGGTCCGGCTATGGCTACACCTTC. Its translation is CASSWSGYGYTF. The variable domain in full, with the rest retrieved from reference TRBV19 and TRBJ1-2, is DGGITQSPKYLFRKEGQNVTLSCEQNLNHDAMYWYRQDPGQGLRLIYYSQIVNDFQKGDIAEGYSVSREKKESFPLTVTSAQKNPTAFYLCASSWSGYGYTFGSGTRLTVV.

The rearrangement links TRBV6-1 to TRBJ1-1; D is undetermined. Per germline, CDR1 MNHNS and CDR2 SASEGT. V shed 0 bases and J shed 1 base, with 6 bases lying between them. This CDR3 region has 14 residues. CDR3 nucleotide sequence: TGTGCCAGCAGTGAAGCTCCCCCGAACACTGAAGCTTTCTTT. Its translation is CASSEAPPNTEAFF.

The chain recombines TRBV7-3 with TRBJ2-1; the match to TRBD2 covers 14 bases. The CDR3 spans 15 residues. Germline loops: CDR1 SGHTA, CDR2 FQGTGA. V shed 5 bases, J shed 8 bases, and the junction held 5 bases outside the gene matches. The CDR3 sequence is CASSPGTSGGDEQFF. Written as DNA, the CDR3 is TGTGCCAGCAGCCCCGGGACTAGCGGGGGTGATGAGCAGTTCTTC.

V is TRBV15 and J is TRBJ1-1; maybe TRBD1 (5 bases). With 2 bases removed from V and 5 bases from J, the gap between germline ends came to 18 bases. The CDR3 length is 16 residues. The V gene's germline CDR1 is LNHNV and CDR2 YYDKDF (reference sequence). The DNA of the CDR3 is TGTGCCACCAGCAGACGACCCAGGGTAGTCGGAACTGAAGCTTTCTTT. Translation gives CATSRRPRVVGTEAFF.

This sequence joins TRBV19 and TRBJ1-2; the D gene is possibly TRBD1 (6 bases). The CDR3 is 13 residues long. V was pared by 3 bases and J by 6 bases, with 11 bases between. The germline CDR1 and CDR2 sequences are LNHDA and SQIVND (reference sequence). CDR3: CASSIRQADGYTF. The CDR3 bases are TGTGCCAGTAGTATTAGACAGGCGGATGGCTACACCTTC. The whole variable domain, filled in from reference TRBV19 and TRBJ1-2, reads DGGITQSPKYLFRKEGQNVTLSCEQNLNHDAMYWYRQDPGQGLRLIYYSQIVNDFQKGDIAEGYSVSREKKESFPLTVTSAQKNPTAFYLCASSIRQADGYTFGSGTRLTVV.

CDR3 nucleotide sequence: TGCGCCAGCAGCCAGGCATGGGGATGGGGGAACACCGGGGAGCTGTTTTTT. This translates into CASSQAWGWGNTGELFF. The rearrangement joins TRBV4-3 to TRBJ2-2; unclear D gene. The length of the CDR3 is 17 residues. Germline loops: CDR1 LGHNA, CDR2 YSLEER. Trimming removed 3 bases from V and 1 base from J, with 15 bases in between.

The chain links TRBV27 to TRBJ2-7; TRBD2 agrees at 7 bases. Losses at the gene ends were 3 bases for V and 2 bases for J; bases not matched to a gene: 10. CDR1 MNHEY and CDR2 SMNVEV come from the germline V gene (reference sequence). The CDR3 runs 16 residues. The CDR3 region has the DNA TGTGCCAGCAGTTTGCCTAGCGGACCTACTCCCTACGAGCAGTACTTC. This translates into CASSLPSGPTPYEQYF.

The V gene is TRBV19, the J gene TRBJ1-1; 8 nucleotides match TRBD1. Unmatched junction bases numbered 5, after V lost 3 bases and J lost 8 bases. The CDR3 is 13 residues long. Germline V lookup: CDR1 LNHDA, CDR2 SQIVND (reference sequence). The CDR3: CASSMSRDREAFF. The CDR3 DNA sequence: TGTGCCAGTAGTATGAGCCGGGACAGGGAAGCTTTCTTT.

The J gene is TRBJ2-7, the V gene TRBV1; whether TRBD2, the table's D call, matches the DNA was not checked. TRBV1 is flagged as a pseudogene. The CDR3 has 18 amino acids. The CDR3 DNA reads TGCACCAGCAGCCCTATGACTAGCGAAGACCGCGGGTTCTACGAGCAGTACTTC. Protein: CTSSPMTSEDRGFYEQYF.

A single count supports this clone. The chain employs TRBV3-1 (or the pseudogene TRBV3-2) and TRBJ2-6, with D unresolved. The CDR3 has 18 amino acids. Per the germline V gene, CDR1 is LGHDT and CDR2 is YNNKEL (reference sequence). V was clipped by 0 bases and J by 3 bases, with 15 bases between them. Here the CDR3 DNA reads TGTGCCAGCAGCCAAGACCCGAAGGGTTTAAATGGGGCCAACGTCCTGACTTTC. It is translated as CASSQDPKGLNGANVLTF.

This clone was seen a single time. This rearrangement joins TRBV28 to TRBJ2-1, with D maybe TRBD2 (6 bases). V was cut by 3 bases and J by 3 bases, with 12 bases left in between. The CDR3 spans 15 residues. CDR1 and CDR2 (germline): MDHEN, SYDVKM. The CDR3 sequence: CASSFRRLVYNEQFF. CDR3 DNA: TGTGCCAGCAGTTTCCGACGACTAGTCTACAATGAGCAGTTCTTC.

This chain joins TRBV12-2 and TRBJ2-7; TRBD1, the D gene given by the table, was not confirmed from the DNA. TRBV12-2 is a recognized pseudogene. The CDR3 spans 15 residues. The DNA for the CDR3 is TGTGCAAGTCGCTTAGCACCAGGGAATCCGTACGAGCAGTACTTC. Translating gives CASRLAPGNPYEQYF.